This T cell receptor beta chain was sequenced in a study of blood T cell repertoires in COVID-19. Study details: Sites in the United States, Italy and Spain provided acute and convalescent COVID-19 samples. From T cells, B-cell-depleted T cells, or PBMCs came the material, which was cDNA or gDNA.

Methods used by the authors: Amplified reference gene primers provided the basis for estimating nucleated cell counts. Sequencing used immunoSEQ multiplex PCR; TCRdb keeps in-frame clones, though not all of them. V, J and clone size derive from that table, while D and trimming were established from the DNA sequence. This sample has about 260,000 clones, with about 90% found just once. The CDR3 totals 15 residues. Trimming took off 0 bases at V and 0 bases at J, with 7 bases between the two ends. The germline gives CDR1 SGHRS, CDR2 YFSETQ. The chain uses TRBV5-1 and TRBJ1-3; no clear D gene. The source material was peripheral blood. The receptor comes from a woman between 35 and 50 years old who had recovered from COVID-19. The DNA of the CDR3 is TGCGCCAGCAGCTTGGGGGCGATCTCTGGAAACACCATATATTTT. This gives the protein CASSLGAISGNTIYF.